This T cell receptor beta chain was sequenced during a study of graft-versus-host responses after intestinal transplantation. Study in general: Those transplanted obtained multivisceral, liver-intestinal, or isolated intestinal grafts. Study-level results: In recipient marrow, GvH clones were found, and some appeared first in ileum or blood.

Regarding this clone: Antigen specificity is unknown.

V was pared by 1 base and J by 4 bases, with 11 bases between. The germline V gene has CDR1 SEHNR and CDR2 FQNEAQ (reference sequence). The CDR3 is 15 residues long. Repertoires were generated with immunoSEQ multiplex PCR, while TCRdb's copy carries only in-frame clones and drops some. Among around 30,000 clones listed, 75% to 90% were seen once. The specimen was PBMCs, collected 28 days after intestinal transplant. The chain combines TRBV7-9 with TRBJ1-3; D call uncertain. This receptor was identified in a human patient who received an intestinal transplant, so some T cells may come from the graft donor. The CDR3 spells CASSLVAGYGNTIYF. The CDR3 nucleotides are TGTGCCAGCAGCTTAGTAGCGGGGTACGGAAACACCATATATTTT.